The 26 T cell receptor beta chains listed next were all sequenced from one sample in a study of Ad26.COV2.S vaccination and SARS-CoV-2 variants. Method: immunoSEQ multiplex PCR; TCRdb's copy keeps in-frame clones and lacks some. Among some 400,000 clones, 75% to 90% were seen once, and the ten largest hold 1.5% to 2%. Treatment specified: some 20 received Ad26.COV2.S at low or high dose, single or two shots; about 5 received placebo; per-sample allocation not given. Sampling was performed 63 days after the first vaccine or placebo injection. This specimen was peripheral blood, taken in a trial of Ad26.COV2.S vaccine versus placebo. The receptors here all came from a person aged 18-65 years who received the Ad26.COV2.S COVID-19 vaccine or a placebo.

The chain uses TRBV24-1 and TRBJ1-1; D is unresolved. The V gene lost 9 bases and the J gene lost 1 base, with 14 bases spanning the gap. The germline gives CDR1 KGHDR, CDR2 SFDVKD. The length of the CDR3 is 14 residues. The CDR3 coding sequence is TGTGCCACCTTATCCCCAGCGCCGAACACTGAAGCTTTCTTT. It yields the protein CATLSPAPNTEAFF.

The V gene is TRBV7-8, the J gene TRBJ2-7; a possible D gene is TRBD1 (5 bases). The CDR3 is 14 residues long. Germline assignment: CDR1 SGHVS and CDR2 FQNEAQ. Trimming removed 5 bases from V and 4 bases from J, with 15 bases in between. CDR3: CASSINSQGYEQYF. The CDR3 region has the DNA TGTGCCAGCAGCATTAACTCGCAGGGTTACGAGCAGTACTTC.

In the case of this clone: Other DNA sequences in this specimen translate into the identical CDR3. J is TRBJ2-1 and V is TRBV28; D uncertain. The CDR3 consists of 11 residues. Germline loops: CDR1 MDHEN, CDR2 SYDVKM. The V gene lost 2 bases and the J gene lost 8 bases, with 4 bases spanning the gap. The CDR3 DNA reads TGTGCCAGCAGTTTACGGTATGAGCAGTTCTTC. The encoded protein is CASSLRYEQFF.

The chain carries TRBV18 and TRBJ1-1, with 7 bases lining up with TRBD1. The ends lost 8 bases at V and 2 bases at J; junction bases unmatched: 5. From germline, CDR1 is KGHSH and CDR2 LQKENI. This CDR3 has 13 residues. The CDR3 nucleotides read TGTGCCAGCAAGGGACAGAGTAACACTGAAGCTTTCTTT. Amino acid sequence: CASKGQSNTEAFF.

This clone was seen more than once but under ten times. The chain recombines TRBV6-1 with TRBJ2-4, with D unresolved. CDR3 length: 16 amino acids. V was pared by 2 bases and J by 6 bases, with 17 bases between. Per germline, CDR1 MNHNS and CDR2 SASEGT. In DNA, the CDR3 is TGTGCCAGCAGTGAATTGTCCCACATGGCTCTAAACATTCAGTACTTC. Translating gives CASSELSHMALNIQYF.

The chain links TRBV7-9 to TRBJ1-2; TRBD1 is a possible D gene (5 bases). In germline, CDR1 is SEHNR, CDR2 FQNEAQ (reference sequence). The CDR3 contains 14 residues. Trimming removed 5 bases from V and 8 bases from J, with 18 bases in between. CDR3 protein: CASSRLGGAPGYTF. The CDR3 bases are TGTGCCAGCAGCCGATTGGGGGGTGCTCCAGGCTACACCTTC.

This chain joins TRBV21-1 and TRBJ2-7; TRBD2, the table's D call, was not compared with the DNA. TRBV21-1 is reported as a pseudogene. The CDR3 spans 18 residues. The CDR3 region is CASSKVSSGRCDTYEQYF. For the CDR3, the DNA is TGTGCCAGCAGCAAAGTATCTAGCGGGAGGTGCGACACCTACGAGCAGTACTTC.

This clone was seen a few times. The rearrangement links TRBV24-1 to TRBJ1-5; D is uncertain. The CDR3 is made up of 12 amino acids. The germline CDR1 and CDR2 sequences are KGHDR and SFDVKD. V lost 5 bases to trimming and J lost 11 bases, with 12 bases between them. CDR3 loop: CATSATYGTQHF. CDR3 DNA: TGTGCCACCAGTGCCACCTACGGGACCCAGCATTTT.

The chain uses TRBV28 and TRBJ1-2, with no clear D. V was trimmed by 6 bases and J by 0 bases, leaving 14 bases between them. CDR3 length: 15 residues. CDR1 MDHEN and CDR2 SYDVKM come from the germline V gene. This chain's CDR3 is CASSSLMSTNYGYTF. The CDR3 DNA follows: TGTGCCAGCAGCTCCTTGATGAGTACTAACTATGGCTACACCTTC.

The chain joins TRBV2 to TRBJ2-2; 10 nucleotides align to TRBD2. The CDR3 runs 15 residues. Unmatched junction bases numbered 2, after V lost 5 bases and J lost 2 bases. Germline V gives CDR1 SNHLY, CDR2 FYNNEI. The CDR3 spells CASSRTSGNTGELFF. CDR3 in DNA: TGTGCCAGCAGTAGGACTAGCGGCAACACCGGGGAGCTGTTTTTT. The full variable domain, its missing parts supplied by reference TRBV2 and TRBJ2-2, is EPEVTQTPSHQVTQMGQEVILRCVPISNHLYFYWYRQILGQKVEFLVSFYNNEISEKSEIFDDQFSVERPDGSNFTLKIRSTKLEDSAMYFCASSRTSGNTGELFFGEGSRLTVL.

This sequence joins TRBV6-6 and TRBJ2-7; D is unclear. The CDR3 has 12 residues. V was shortened by 0 bases and J by 3 bases, with 3 bases between the two germline ends. Germline V gene data show CDR1 as MNHNY and CDR2 as SVGAGI (reference sequence). Here the CDR3 reads CASSYSIYEQYF. The CDR3 region has the DNA TGTGCCAGCAGTTACTCGATCTACGAGCAGTACTTC.

This sequence joins TRBV6-1 and TRBJ2-5; TRBD1 matches 11 bases. The CDR3 consists of 14 residues. The V and J ends lost 5 bases and 2 bases, in that order; junction bases with no gene match: 1. CDR1 and CDR2 (germline): MNHNS, SASEGT. DNA of the CDR3: TGTGCCAGCAGTCGGGACAGGGGGCAAGAGACCCAGTACTTC. This translates into CASSRDRGQETQYF.

The chain recombines TRBV5-4 with TRBJ2-1; possible D gene TRBD2, 6 bases. Deletions cut 4 bases from V and 7 bases from J, with 18 bases between. Germline values: CDR1 SGHNT, CDR2 YYREEE (reference sequence). The CDR3 is made up of 15 amino acids. The CDR3 bases are TGTGCCAGCAGCGGTACGGGGGTTATGGGGAATGAGCAGTTCTTC. Amino acid sequence: CASSGTGVMGNEQFF.

V gene TRBV7-2 combines with J gene TRBJ2-6; D is unresolved. The CDR3 covers 17 residues. Germline lookup yields CDR1 SGHTA and CDR2 FQGNSA. The V end was cut by 1 base, the J end by 0 bases, with 10 bases between. The CDR3 DNA reads as TGTGCCAGCAGCTTAGATTCGGGTTCCTCTGGGGCCAACGTCCTGACTTTC. Encoded protein: CASSLDSGSSGANVLTF.

With respect to this clone: The identical CDR3 is also encoded by other nucleotide sequences in the sample. This chain joins TRBV18 and TRBJ2-1; 7 positions match TRBD1. Losses at the gene ends were 6 bases for V and 0 bases for J; bases not matched to a gene: 5. Germline V lookup: CDR1 KGHSH, CDR2 LQKENI. The CDR3 is 15 amino acids. CDR3 loop: CASSPGQVSYNEQFF. The CDR3 DNA reads as TGTGCCAGCTCCCCCGGACAGGTCTCCTACAATGAGCAGTTCTTC.

This sequence joins TRBV13 and TRBJ1-1; D perhaps matches TRBD1 (5 bases). CDR1 PRHDT and CDR2 FYEKMQ come from the germline V gene (reference sequence). V was clipped by 4 bases and J by 6 bases, with 12 bases between them. There are 13 residues in the CDR3. The CDR3 protein is CASSYSGTAEAFF. The DNA of the CDR3 is TGTGCCAGCAGCTACTCAGGGACCGCTGAAGCTTTCTTT.

This sequence joins TRBV28 and TRBJ1-4, with D possibly matching TRBD1 (5 bases). Per germline, CDR1 MDHEN and CDR2 SYDVKM. This CDR3 has 13 amino acids. V lost 6 bases to trimming and J lost 8 bases, with 13 bases between them. CDR3 region: CASRGRIGEKLFF. The CDR3 region has the DNA TGTGCCAGCAGGGGGCGGATTGGAGAAAAACTGTTTTTT. Looking up the rest from reference TRBV28 and TRBJ1-4 gives the full variable domain: DVKVTQSSRYLVKRTGEKVFLECVQDMDHENMFWYRQDPGLGLRLIYFSYDVKMKEKGDIPEGYSVSREKKERFSLILESASTNQTSMYLCASRGRIGEKLFFGSGTQLSVL.

The J gene is TRBJ2-3, the V gene TRBV10-1, with 16 bases matching TRBD2. The CDR3 has 17 amino acids. Unmatched junction bases numbered 7, after V lost 4 bases and J lost 6 bases. In germline, CDR1 is WNHNN, CDR2 SYGVQD (reference sequence). The CDR3 DNA sequence: TGCGCCAGCAGTGGGGGACTAGCGGGAGGGCCATTGGATACGCAGTATTTT. Encoded protein: CASSGGLAGGPLDTQYF.

Only a few counts were recorded for this clone. V and J are TRBV11-2 and TRBJ2-7, with 10 bases lining up with TRBD2. Trimming removed 1 base from V and 1 base from J; junction bases left unmatched: 1. CDR1 is SGHAT and CDR2 is FQNNGV in the germline V gene. This CDR3 comprises 15 residues. DNA for the CDR3: TGTGCCAGCAGCTTAGGACTAGCGGGTTCCTACGAGCAGTACTTC. Protein sequence: CASSLGLAGSYEQYF.

This rearrangement joins TRBV5-4 to TRBJ2-7; D is possibly TRBD2 (6 bases). Germline CDR1 reads SGHNT; CDR2 reads YYREEE (reference sequence). Trimming left V 0 bases short and J 6 bases short, with 13 bases between. CDR3 length: 14 amino acids. CDR3 nucleotides: TGTGCCAGCAGCTTGGGACGGGAGATAGGCGAGCAGTACTTC. This translates into CASSLGREIGEQYF.

The chain combines TRBV24-1 with TRBJ2-1, with a weak D call TRBD2 (6 bases). The germline V gene has CDR1 KGHDR and CDR2 SFDVKD. This CDR3 has 16 residues. V lost 5 bases and J 0 bases, leaving 13 bases between the germline ends. The CDR3: CATSGRGSGSYNEQFF. Here the CDR3 DNA reads TGTGCCACCAGTGGGAGGGGCTCAGGCTCCTACAATGAGCAGTTCTTC.

The chain joins TRBV30 to TRBJ1-2, with D maybe TRBD1 (5 bases). From germline, CDR1 is GTSNPN and CDR2 SVGIG (reference sequence). This CDR3 comprises 14 residues. V was clipped by 0 bases and J by 3 bases, with 11 bases between them. In DNA, the CDR3 is TGTGCCTGGAGTGTCCCCCAAGGGGACTATGGCTACACCTTC. Its protein is CAWSVPQGDYGYTF.

This rearrangement joins TRBV27 to TRBJ2-7, with no clear D. V gave up 3 bases and J gave up 0 bases, with 15 bases separating them. Per the germline V gene, CDR1 is MNHEY and CDR2 is SMNVEV (reference sequence). The CDR3 is 16 residues long. CDR3 amino acids: CASSLSVRTLSYEQYF. In DNA, the CDR3 is TGTGCCAGCAGTTTGAGCGTCAGGACCCTCTCCTACGAGCAGTACTTC.

Here the CDR3 DNA reads TGCGCCAGCAGCTTAGACTCCGGGACAGGGTATGGCTACACCTTC. This encodes CASSLDSGTGYGYTF. V gene TRBV5-1 combines with J gene TRBJ1-2, with 9 positions matching TRBD1. J gave up 5 bases and V 2 bases, and 7 bases lay outside the gene matches. The CDR3 is made up of 15 amino acids. Germline CDR1 is SGHRS and CDR2 is YFSETQ. Complete variable domain (other parts from reference TRBV5-1 and TRBJ1-2): KAGVTQTPRYLIKTRGQQVTLSCSPISGHRSVSWYQQTPGQGLQFLFEYFSETQRNKGNFPGRFSGRQFSNSRSEMNVSTLELGDSALYLCASSLDSGTGYGYTFGSGTRLTVV.

This clone was observed a handful of times. The chain recombines TRBV7-2 with TRBJ2-7; 10 nucleotides agree with TRBD2. Trimming took 5 bases from V and 3 from J; bases not matched to a gene: 4. CDR3 size: 14 residues. Germline lookup yields CDR1 SGHTA and CDR2 FQGNSA. The CDR3 loop reads CASSRTSGSYEQYF. The CDR3 DNA follows: TGTGCCAGCAGCCGGACTAGCGGCAGCTACGAGCAGTACTTC.

The V call is TRBV3-1 (or the pseudogene TRBV3-2), the J call TRBJ1-4; unclear D gene. Per germline, CDR1 LGHDT and CDR2 YNNKEL (reference sequence). The CDR3 length is 15 residues. V gave up 2 bases and J gave up 5 bases, with 12 bases separating them. Written as DNA, the CDR3 is TGTGCCAGCAGCCAAAGACGCAGAGAAAATGAAAAACTGTTTTTT. Translation: CASSQRRRENEKLFF.